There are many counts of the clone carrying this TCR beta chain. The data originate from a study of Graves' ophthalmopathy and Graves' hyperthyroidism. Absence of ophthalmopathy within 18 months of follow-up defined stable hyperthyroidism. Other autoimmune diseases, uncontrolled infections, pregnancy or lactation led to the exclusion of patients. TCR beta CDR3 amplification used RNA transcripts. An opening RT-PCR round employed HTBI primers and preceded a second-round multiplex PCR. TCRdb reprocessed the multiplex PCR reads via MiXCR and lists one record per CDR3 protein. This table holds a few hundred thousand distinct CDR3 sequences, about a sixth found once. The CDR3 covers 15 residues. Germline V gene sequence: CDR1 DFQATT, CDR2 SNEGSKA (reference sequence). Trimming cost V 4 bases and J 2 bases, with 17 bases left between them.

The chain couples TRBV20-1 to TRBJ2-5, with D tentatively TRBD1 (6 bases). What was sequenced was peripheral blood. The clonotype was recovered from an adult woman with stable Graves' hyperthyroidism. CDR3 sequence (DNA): TGCAGTGCTATCGGTTGGGGGCGAAGGCAAGAGACCCAGTACTTC. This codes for CSAIGWGRRQETQYF.